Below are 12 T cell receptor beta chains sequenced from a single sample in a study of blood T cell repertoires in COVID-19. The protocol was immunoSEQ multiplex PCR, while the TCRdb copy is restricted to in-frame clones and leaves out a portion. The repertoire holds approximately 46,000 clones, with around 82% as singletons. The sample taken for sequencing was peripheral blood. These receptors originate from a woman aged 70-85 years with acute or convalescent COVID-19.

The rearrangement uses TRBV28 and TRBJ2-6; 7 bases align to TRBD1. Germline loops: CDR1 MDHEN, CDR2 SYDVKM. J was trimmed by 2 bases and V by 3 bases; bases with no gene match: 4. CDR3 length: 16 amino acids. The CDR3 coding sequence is TGTGCCAGCAGTTTTACCCAGGGGGCTGGGGCCAACGTCCTGACTTTC. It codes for CASSFTQGAGANVLTF.

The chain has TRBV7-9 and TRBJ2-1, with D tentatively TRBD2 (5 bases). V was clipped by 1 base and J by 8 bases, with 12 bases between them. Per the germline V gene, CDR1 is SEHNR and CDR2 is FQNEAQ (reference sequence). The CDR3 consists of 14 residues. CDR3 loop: CASSLVPAVYEQFF. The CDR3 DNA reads TGTGCCAGCAGCTTAGTTCCAGCGGTCTATGAGCAGTTCTTC. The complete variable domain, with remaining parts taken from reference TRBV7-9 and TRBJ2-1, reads DTGVSQNPRHKITKRGQNVTFRCDPISEHNRLYWYRQTLGQGPEFLTYFQNEAQLEKSRLLSDRFSAERPKGSFSTLEIQRTEQGDSAMYLCASSLVPAVYEQFFGPGTRLTVL.

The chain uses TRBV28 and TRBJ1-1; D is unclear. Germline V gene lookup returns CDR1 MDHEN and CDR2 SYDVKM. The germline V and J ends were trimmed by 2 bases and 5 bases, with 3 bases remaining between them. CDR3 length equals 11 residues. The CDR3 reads CASSLRTEAFF. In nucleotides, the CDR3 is TGTGCCAGCAGTTTACGGACTGAAGCTTTCTTT. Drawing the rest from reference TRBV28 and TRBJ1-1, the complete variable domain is DVKVTQSSRYLVKRTGEKVFLECVQDMDHENMFWYRQDPGLGLRLIYFSYDVKMKEKGDIPEGYSVSREKKERFSLILESASTNQTSMYLCASSLRTEAFFGQGTRLTVV.

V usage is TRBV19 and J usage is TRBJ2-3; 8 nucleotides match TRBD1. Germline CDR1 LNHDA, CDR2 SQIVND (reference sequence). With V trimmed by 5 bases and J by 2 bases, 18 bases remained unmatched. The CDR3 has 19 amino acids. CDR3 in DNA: TGTGCCAGTAGTCAGTCCCGGGACAGGTTTACCCAGGCCACAGATACGCAGTATTTT. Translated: CASSQSRDRFTQATDTQYF. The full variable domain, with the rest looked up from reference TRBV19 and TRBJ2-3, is DGGITQSPKYLFRKEGQNVTLSCEQNLNHDAMYWYRQDPGQGLRLIYYSQIVNDFQKGDIAEGYSVSREKKESFPLTVTSAQKNPTAFYLCASSQSRDRFTQATDTQYFGPGTRLTVL.

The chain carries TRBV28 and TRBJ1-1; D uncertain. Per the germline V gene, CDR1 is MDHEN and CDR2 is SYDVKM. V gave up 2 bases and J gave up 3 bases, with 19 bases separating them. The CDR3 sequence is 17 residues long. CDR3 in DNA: TGTGCCAGCAGTTTAATGGCTCGGGCGCACGGGGACACTGAAGCTTTCTTT. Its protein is CASSLMARAHGDTEAFF.

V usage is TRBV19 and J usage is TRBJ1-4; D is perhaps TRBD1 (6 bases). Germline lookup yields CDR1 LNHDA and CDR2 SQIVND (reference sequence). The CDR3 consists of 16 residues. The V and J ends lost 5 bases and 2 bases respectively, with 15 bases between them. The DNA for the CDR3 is TGTGCCAGTAGTCTAACCAGGGGTCCGACTAATGAAAAACTGTTTTTT. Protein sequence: CASSLTRGPTNEKLFF. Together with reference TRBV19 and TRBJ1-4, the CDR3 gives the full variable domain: DGGITQSPKYLFRKEGQNVTLSCEQNLNHDAMYWYRQDPGQGLRLIYYSQIVNDFQKGDIAEGYSVSREKKESFPLTVTSAQKNPTAFYLCASSLTRGPTNEKLFFGSGTQLSVL.

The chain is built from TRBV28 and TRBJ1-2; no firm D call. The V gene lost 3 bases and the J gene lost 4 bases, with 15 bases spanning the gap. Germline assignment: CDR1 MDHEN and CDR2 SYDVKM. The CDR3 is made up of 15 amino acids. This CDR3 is CASSLVSTVLYGYTF. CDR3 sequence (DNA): TGTGCCAGCAGTTTGGTTTCTACGGTCCTCTATGGCTACACCTTC.

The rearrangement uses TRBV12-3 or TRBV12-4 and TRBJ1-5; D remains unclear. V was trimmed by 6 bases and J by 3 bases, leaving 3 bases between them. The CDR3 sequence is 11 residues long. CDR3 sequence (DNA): TGTGCCAGCAGCCTCAATCAGCCCCAGCATTTT. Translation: CASSLNQPQHF.

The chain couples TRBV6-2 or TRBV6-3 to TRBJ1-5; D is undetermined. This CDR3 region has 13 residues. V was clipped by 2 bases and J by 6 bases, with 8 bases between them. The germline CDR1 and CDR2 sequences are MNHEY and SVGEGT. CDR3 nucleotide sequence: TGTGCCAGCAGTTACAGGGAGGGTCAGCCCCAGCATTTT. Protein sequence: CASSYREGQPQHF.

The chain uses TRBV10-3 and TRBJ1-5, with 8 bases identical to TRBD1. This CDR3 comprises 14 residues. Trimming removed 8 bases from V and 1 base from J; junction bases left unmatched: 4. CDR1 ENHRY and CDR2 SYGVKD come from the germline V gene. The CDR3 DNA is TGTGCCATCCGGGCAGGGGGCAGCAATCAGCCCCAGCATTTT. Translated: CAIRAGGSNQPQHF.

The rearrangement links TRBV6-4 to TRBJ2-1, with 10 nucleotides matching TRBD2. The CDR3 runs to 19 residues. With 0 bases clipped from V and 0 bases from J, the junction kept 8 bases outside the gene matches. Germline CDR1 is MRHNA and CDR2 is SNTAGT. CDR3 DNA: TGTGCCAGCAGTGACTCGGCACTAGCGGGGAGGGGCTCCTACAATGAGCAGTTCTTC. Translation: CASSDSALAGRGSYNEQFF.

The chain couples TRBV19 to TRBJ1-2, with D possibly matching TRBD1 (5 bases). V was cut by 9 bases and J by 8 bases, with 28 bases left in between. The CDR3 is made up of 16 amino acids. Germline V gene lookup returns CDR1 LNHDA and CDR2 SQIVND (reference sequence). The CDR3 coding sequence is TGTGCCAGCCAAGCCCCCTGGGGGGTCGGTTTGACAGGCTACACCTTC. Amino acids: CASQAPWGVGLTGYTF.